This T cell receptor beta chain was obtained from a study of siplizumab effects on memory and regulatory T cells. This CDR3 region has 14 residues. The V gene end was trimmed by 4 bases and the J gene end by 7 bases; junction bases not matched to a gene: 2. CDR1 is LNHNV and CDR2 is YYDKDF in the germline V gene (reference sequence). Study observations and caveats: Some alloreactive sequences were traceable to unstimulated CD4+ memory cells, and siplizumab significantly reduced them. Unstimulated naive T cells seemed to show more diversity than memory cells did, and they also seemed to be among the major contributors to the alloresponse.

Naive, memory, effector memory and TEMRA subsets that were unstimulated underwent sequencing in three donor pairs. On this clone itself: What it binds is unknown.

Each sample contributed some 96,000 TCR templates to the assay. Method: immunoSEQ multiplex PCR; TCRdb's copy keeps in-frame clones and lacks some. The profile covers some 62,000 clones, with roughly 83% appearing a single time and approximately 3.4% taken by the ten largest. The sequence was obtained from a human donor in good health. The sequenced material came from memory CD4+ T cells sorted from blood. The V call is TRBV15, the J call TRBJ2-1, with 12 bases aligning to TRBD2. Here the CDR3 reads CATSILAGGNEQFF. CDR3 bases: TGTGCCACCAGCATCCTAGCGGGAGGGAATGAGCAGTTCTTC.